This entry is about one T cell receptor beta chain. What this receptor recognizes is not known. It has no much larger one-base neighbor in the sample; base qualities were not kept. The intended sense of this specimen's treatment or condition label: in vitro stimulation with specific CMV peptide epitopes to enrich CMV-specific T cells. The sample originates from a study of T cell repertoires in cytomegalovirus infection (dated by TCRdb to the late 2010s). Concerning the study at large: Peptide stimulations targeted recently identified HLA-C-restricted CMV epitopes, whose presentation resists viral immunomodulation, together with well-studied HLA-B-restricted epitopes. Donor HLA type was relevant to the analysis, as public TCR beta signatures indicated carriage of CMV infection together with the matching HLA type.

The research as a whole found: The ex vivo response was dominated by HLA-C-restricted CMV-specific TCR beta clonotypes, and the single most frequent clonotype in two of eight donors was supplied by these HLA-C-restricted clonotypes. In both this cohort and an independent cohort of some 370 donors, the cumulative frequency of public TCR beta family members distinguished carriers of CMV infection plus the relevant HLA type.

The listed sequencing device is Illumina HiSeq 1500. Clones were called with MiXCR by TCRdb after fastp trimmed the public reads at Q25, and only in-frame beta chains were retained. Every distinct CDR3 protein forms one entry, paired with its most common genes and DNA. Present in this sample are around 340,000 distinct CDR3 sequences, about 27% of which were seen just once. Roughly 20% of the sample is held by the ten biggest clonotypes. The material was cultured PBMCs, obtained from culture after CMV antigen stimulation. This clonotype was sampled from a human donor in good health (CMV status not recorded). Some clones in this sample may be carry-over from other donors' samples.

The CDR3 region has the sequence CASSPGAGGPSYNEQFF. The sequenced DNA is TGTGCCAGCAGTCCGGGGGCGGGGGGGCCCTCCTACAATGAGCAGTTCTTC. The chain employs TRBV12-3 or TRBV12-4 and TRBJ2-1; TRBD2 aligns with 9 central bases. CDR3 length: 17 amino acids, cysteine to phenylalanine. Only CDR3 DNA remains: 51 bases, in frame from the first base. Trimming accounts for 5 bases at V and 0 bases at J, while the number of junction bases matched to no gene is 8.